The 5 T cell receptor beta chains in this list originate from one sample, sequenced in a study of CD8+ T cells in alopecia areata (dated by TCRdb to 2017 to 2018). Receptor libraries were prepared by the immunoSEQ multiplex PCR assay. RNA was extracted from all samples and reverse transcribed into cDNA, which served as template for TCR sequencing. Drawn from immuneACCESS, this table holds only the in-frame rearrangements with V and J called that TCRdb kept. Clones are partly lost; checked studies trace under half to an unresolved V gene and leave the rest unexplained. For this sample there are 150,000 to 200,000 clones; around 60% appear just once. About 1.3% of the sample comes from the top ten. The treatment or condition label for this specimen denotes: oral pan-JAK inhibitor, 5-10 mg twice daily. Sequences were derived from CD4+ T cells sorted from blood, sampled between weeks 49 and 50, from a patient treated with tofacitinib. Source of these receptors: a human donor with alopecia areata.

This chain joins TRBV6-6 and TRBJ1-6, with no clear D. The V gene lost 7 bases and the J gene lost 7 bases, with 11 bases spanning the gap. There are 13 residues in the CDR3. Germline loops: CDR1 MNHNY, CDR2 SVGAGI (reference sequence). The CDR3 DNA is TGTGCCAGCACCCTGAGGCGGAATTCACCCCTCCACTTT. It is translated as CASTLRRNSPLHF.

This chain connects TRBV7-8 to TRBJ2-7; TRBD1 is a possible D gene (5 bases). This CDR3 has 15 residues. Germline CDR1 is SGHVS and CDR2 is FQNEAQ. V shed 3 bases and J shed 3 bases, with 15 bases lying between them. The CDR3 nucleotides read TGTGCCAGCAGCTTCGGCGGCGCAAGGGGCTACGAGCAGTACTTC. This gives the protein CASSFGGARGYEQYF.

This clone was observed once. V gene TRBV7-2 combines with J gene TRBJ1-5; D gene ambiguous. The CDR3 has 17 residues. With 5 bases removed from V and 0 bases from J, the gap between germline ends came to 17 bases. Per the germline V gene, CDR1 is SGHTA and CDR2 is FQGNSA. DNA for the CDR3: TGTGCCAGCAGCCCAGACAAGAGCTCGATTAGCAATCAGCCCCAGCATTTT. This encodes CASSPDKSSISNQPQHF. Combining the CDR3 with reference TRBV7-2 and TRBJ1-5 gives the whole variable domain GAGVSQSPSNKVTEKGKDVELRCDPISGHTALYWYRQSLGQGLEFLIYFQGNSAPDKSGLPSDRFSAERTGGSVSTLTIQRTQQEDSAVYLCASSPDKSSISNQPQHFGDGTRLSIL.

Here the CDR3 DNA reads TGTGCCAGCAGTGAAAGACCCCCGGCCCTTCATGAGCAGTTCTTC. Amino acids: CASSERPPALHEQFF. The J gene is TRBJ2-1, the V gene TRBV2; D not certain. V was clipped by 2 bases and J by 8 bases, with 16 bases between them. The CDR3 spans 15 residues. Germline V gene lookup returns CDR1 SNHLY and CDR2 FYNNEI.

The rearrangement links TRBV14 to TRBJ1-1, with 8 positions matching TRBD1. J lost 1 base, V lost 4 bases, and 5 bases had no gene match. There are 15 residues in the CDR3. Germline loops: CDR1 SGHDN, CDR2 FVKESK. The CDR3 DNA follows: TGTGCCAGCAGCCTCCGGACAGGGCAGAACACTGAAGCTTTCTTT. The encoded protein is CASSLRTGQNTEAFF.